These 24 T cell receptor beta chains share one sample of origin, sequenced in a study of cytomegalovirus exposure and HLA in healthy donors. Use of 60 Vbeta and 13 Jbeta primers characterized the PCR. Sequencing was performed with immunoSEQ multiplex PCR; in TCRdb, only in-frame clones are kept and a portion is missing. The sample has over 150,000 clones; just under 80% are singletons. What was sequenced was PBMCs. The receptors were gathered from a woman aged 45-65 years in good health and CMV-seropositive.

This clone appeared a few times. V and J are TRBV7-2 and TRBJ1-6; D is undetermined. Deletions cut 1 base from V and 9 bases from J, with 13 bases between. CDR3 size: 15 residues. CDR1 is SGHTA, CDR2 FQGNSA, per germline. This CDR3 reads CASSLGGQRSSPLHF. The CDR3 nucleotides read TGTGCCAGCAGCTTAGGTGGGCAGAGAAGTTCACCCCTCCACTTT.

Note on this clone: Distinct nucleotide sequences in the sample also encode this CDR3. The V and J genes are TRBV7-2 and TRBJ2-5; the D is unclear. The CDR3 sequence is 12 residues long. Per the germline V gene, CDR1 is SGHTA and CDR2 is FQGNSA. Trimming removed 1 base from V and 5 bases from J, with 5 bases in between. CDR3 in DNA: TGTGCCAGCAGCTTAGGGCGGGAGACCCAGTACTTC. Its translation is CASSLGRETQYF.

The chain links TRBV4-1 to TRBJ1-2, with D unresolved. There are 16 residues in the CDR3. Germline CDR1 and CDR2: MGHRA and YSYEKL. Between the trimmed V and J ends, which lost 1 base and 5 bases, there was a span of 17 bases. As DNA, the CDR3 is TGCGCCAGCAGCCAAGCCTCTGGGAGGCGAGAGTATGGCTACACCTTC. Amino acid sequence: CASSQASGRREYGYTF.

The rearrangement uses TRBV29-1 and TRBJ1-5; D is possibly TRBD1 (5 bases). Germline V gene data show CDR1 as SQVTM and CDR2 as ANQGSEA. Between the trimmed V and J ends, which lost 4 bases and 5 bases, there was a span of 15 bases. This CDR3 has 14 residues. CDR3 region: CSVAEGDLDQPQHF. In nucleotides, the CDR3 is TGCAGCGTTGCCGAAGGGGATTTGGATCAGCCCCAGCATTTT.

The chain is built from TRBV7-3 and TRBJ2-1; the D gene is possibly TRBD1 (5 bases). The CDR3 consists of 14 residues. Germline V gives CDR1 SGHTA, CDR2 FQGTGA. V was cut by 3 bases and J by 0 bases, with 6 bases left in between. Here the CDR3 reads CASSLTVSYNEQFF. The CDR3 region has the DNA TGTGCCAGCAGCTTGACAGTCTCCTACAATGAGCAGTTCTTC.

The chain joins TRBV29-1 to TRBJ2-4; unclear D gene. The germline CDR1 and CDR2 sequences are SQVTM and ANQGSEA. V was cut by 4 bases and J by 3 bases, with 22 bases left in between. The CDR3 consists of 17 residues. DNA for the CDR3: TGCAGCGTTGCAGCCTATTTATCCCCGGGTTACAAAAACATTCAGTACTTC. It codes for CSVAAYLSPGYKNIQYF.

This chain connects TRBV27 to TRBJ2-1, with 9 bases aligning to TRBD2. The CDR3 loop spans 15 amino acids. V was pared by 1 base and J by 7 bases, with 5 bases of the junction left unmatched. In germline, CDR1 is MNHEY, CDR2 SMNVEV (reference sequence). In DNA form, the CDR3 reads TGTGCCAGCAGTTTATTTGCGGGGGGGGGAAATGAGCAGTTCTTC. This gives the protein CASSLFAGGGNEQFF.

This clone came up once. At one of its ends the junction is not consistent with the germline gene, which may arise from a read error. Other nucleotide sequences from this sample produce the same CDR3. V and J are TRBV7-9 and TRBJ1-2; D perhaps matches TRBD1 (5 bases). CDR3 size: 15 residues. In germline, CDR1 is SEHNR, CDR2 FQNEAQ (reference sequence). This CDR3 is CSSSLGQGTNYGYTF. In nucleotides, the CDR3 is TGTTCCAGCAGCTTAGGGCAGGGAACTAACTATGGCTACACCTTC.

The chain couples TRBV5-1 to TRBJ2-7; D may be TRBD1 (6 bases). This CDR3 is built from 13 residues. Germline V gene data show CDR1 as SGHRS and CDR2 as YFSETQ. V lost 4 bases, J lost 7 bases, and 15 bases lay in between. This CDR3 reads CASSPRRGQEQYF. For the CDR3, the DNA is TGCGCCAGCAGCCCCCGACGGGGACAAGAGCAGTACTTC.

The chain couples TRBV27 to TRBJ2-3, with 9 bases that match TRBD2. CDR3 length: 15 residues. Germline lookup yields CDR1 MNHEY and CDR2 SMNVEV (reference sequence). After removal of 6 bases from V and 5 bases from J, the junction contained 9 bases not matched to a gene. The DNA for the CDR3 is TGTGCCAGCAGCGGGACTAGCATAGGTAGAGATACGCAGTATTTT. Translated: CASSGTSIGRDTQYF.

The chain joins TRBV28 to TRBJ1-2; 7 nucleotides match TRBD1. V dropped 7 bases and J dropped 2; count of bases not matched to a gene: 7. The CDR3 loop spans 14 amino acids. Germline lookup yields CDR1 MDHEN and CDR2 SYDVKM. Here the CDR3 DNA reads TGTGCCAGCATCCGGACAGGCGCGAACTATGGCTACACCTTC. It encodes CASIRTGANYGYTF.

A note on this clone: The limits of the CDR3 on the DNA are not certain, so only TCRdb's listed CDR3 is given. The chain has TRBV21-1 and TRBJ2-7; TRBD2 is taken as the D call from the table, unchecked against the DNA. TRBV21-1 is reported as a pseudogene. The CDR3 region is 20 residues in length, termini included. CDR3 protein: CASSSPVGLRVAGGSYEQYF.

A single count supports this clone. J is TRBJ1-1 and V is TRBV30, with TRBD1 identical over 7 bases. The CDR3 is 10 residues long. With 8 bases clipped from V and 7 bases from J, the junction kept 4 bases outside the gene matches. The germline CDR1 and CDR2 sequences are GTSNPN and SVGIG (reference sequence). The CDR3 DNA follows: TGTGCCGGGTGGGACAGTGAAGCTTTCTTT. Its protein is CAGWDSEAFF.

CDR3 in amino acids: CASSPRLAGYNEQFF. Written as DNA, the CDR3 is TGTGCCAGCAGTCCTCGCTTAGCGGGGTACAATGAGCAGTTCTTC. The J gene is TRBJ2-1, the V gene TRBV6-6; 8 nucleotides align to TRBD2. Germline V CDR1 and CDR2: MNHNY, SVGAGI (reference sequence). The V and J ends lost 5 bases and 4 bases, in that order; junction bases with no gene match: 7. CDR3 length equals 15 residues.

This clone has just one count. The chain recombines TRBV5-1 with TRBJ2-2; 10 bases are a match to TRBD2. After removal of 1 base from V and 7 bases from J, the junction contained 7 bases not matched to a gene. The CDR3 covers 16 residues. CDR1 and CDR2 (germline): SGHRS, YFSETQ. CDR3 in amino acids: CASSLFLAGAGGELFF. The CDR3 DNA follows: TGCGCCAGCAGCTTGTTCCTAGCGGGGGCCGGCGGGGAGCTGTTTTTT. Complete variable domain (other parts from reference TRBV5-1 and TRBJ2-2): KAGVTQTPRYLIKTRGQQVTLSCSPISGHRSVSWYQQTPGQGLQFLFEYFSETQRNKGNFPGRFSGRQFSNSRSEMNVSTLELGDSALYLCASSLFLAGAGGELFFGEGSRLTVL.

The gene calls are TRBV19 and TRBJ2-7, with 9 bases that match TRBD1. The CDR3 totals 14 residues. Losses at the gene ends were 6 bases for V and 4 bases for J; bases not matched to a gene: 7. Germline CDR1 reads LNHDA; CDR2 reads SQIVND (reference sequence). Written as DNA, the CDR3 is TGTGCCAGTAGCCGAGACAGGGGGGCGTACGAGCAGTACTTC. Its protein is CASSRDRGAYEQYF. Full variable domain (outside the CDR3, taken from reference TRBV19 and TRBJ2-7): DGGITQSPKYLFRKEGQNVTLSCEQNLNHDAMYWYRQDPGQGLRLIYYSQIVNDFQKGDIAEGYSVSREKKESFPLTVTSAQKNPTAFYLCASSRDRGAYEQYFGPGTRLTVT.

The rearrangement uses TRBV6-1 and TRBJ1-1, with a weak D call TRBD1 (6 bases). Germline values: CDR1 MNHNS, CDR2 SASEGT. This CDR3 has 15 residues. V lost 4 bases and J 1 base, leaving 13 bases between the germline ends. The CDR3 protein is CASSAKWDKNTEAFF. The CDR3 coding sequence is TGTGCCAGCAGTGCTAAGTGGGACAAGAACACTGAAGCTTTCTTT.

The V and J genes are TRBV25-1 and TRBJ2-6, with unresolved D. Germline CDR1 and CDR2: MGHDK and SYGVNS. V was pared by 7 bases and J by 4 bases, with 5 bases between. There are 12 residues in the CDR3. This CDR3 reads CASNSGANVLTF. DNA for the CDR3: TGTGCCAGCAACTCCGGGGCCAACGTCCTGACTTTC.

This chain joins TRBV19 and TRBJ1-5; TRBD1 matches at 9 bases. The CDR3 extends over 17 amino acids. The germline gives CDR1 LNHDA, CDR2 SQIVND (reference sequence). After removal of 3 bases from V and 6 bases from J, the junction contained 12 bases not matched to a gene. CDR3 amino acids: CASSISRKGQGGQPQHF. CDR3 bases: TGTGCCAGTAGTATCAGTCGAAAGGGACAGGGCGGTCAGCCCCAGCATTTT.

V usage is TRBV10-3 and J usage is TRBJ2-7; no reliable D call. This CDR3 contains 13 residues. With 3 bases removed from V and 5 bases from J, the gap between germline ends came to 11 bases. The germline V gene has CDR1 ENHRY and CDR2 SYGVKD. The CDR3, as DNA: TGTGCCATCAGTGAATTCAACTTCCACGAGCAGTACTTC. It encodes CAISEFNFHEQYF.

The CDR3 region is CASSFSPAYAARETQYF. For the CDR3, the DNA is TGTGCCAGCAGTTTTTCTCCCGCCTATGCCGCAAGAGAGACCCAGTACTTC. The chain is built from TRBV28 and TRBJ2-5, with D unresolved. The CDR3 spans 17 residues. Germline V gene data show CDR1 as MDHEN and CDR2 as SYDVKM. V lost 3 bases to trimming and J lost 4 bases, with 21 bases between them.

The V gene is TRBV15, the J gene TRBJ2-5; 7 positions match TRBD1. The DNA end lines up better with TRBJ2-7; the J call may be wrong. From germline, CDR1 is LNHNV and CDR2 YYDKDF (reference sequence). The CDR3 totals 15 residues. DNA of the CDR3: TGTGCCACCAGCAGAGAACCCAACAGGGGCCACGAGCAGTACTTC. This codes for CATSREPNRGHEQYF.

This chain links TRBV7-2 with TRBJ2-7; TRBD2 agrees at 10 bases. This CDR3 is 15 amino acids long. V lost 4 bases and J lost 6; bases outside the gene matches: 9. The germline gives CDR1 SGHTA, CDR2 FQGNSA. The CDR3 region has the DNA TGTGCCAGCAGCTCGGAACCTAGCGGGAGACGCGAGCAGTACTTC. Residues: CASSSEPSGRREQYF.

This sequence joins TRBV11-2 and TRBJ1-1, with D perhaps TRBD1 (5 bases). Germline V lookup: CDR1 SGHAT, CDR2 FQNNGV. This CDR3 contains 14 residues. Trimming stripped 5 bases from V and 5 bases from J, with 15 bases between. The CDR3 DNA is TGTGCCAGCAGCGTAGTCTCGACAGCTACTGAAGCTTTCTTT. Its protein product is CASSVVSTATEAFF.